One and the same sample provided the 9 T cell receptor beta chains below, sequenced in a study of blood T cell repertoires in COVID-19. Clones were sequenced by immunoSEQ multiplex PCR, and TCRdb holds only the in-frame ones, with some missing. Here the sample spans fewer than 200,000 clones, around 83% being singletons. The material sequenced was PBMCs or T cells enriched from blood (not recorded which). These receptors were obtained from a woman aged 45-65 years in a cohort exposed to, infected with or recovered from COVID-19 (not recorded which).

This chain links TRBV18 with TRBJ2-1; D not certain. This CDR3 has 14 amino acids. The V gene's germline CDR1 is KGHSH and CDR2 LQKENI. Trimming removed 2 bases at V and 8 bases at J, with 13 bases between. Here the CDR3 reads CASSPEVSIDEQFF. DNA for the CDR3: TGTGCCAGCTCACCAGAAGTTTCTATAGATGAGCAGTTCTTC. The variable domain in full, completed from reference TRBV18 and TRBJ2-1, reads NAGVMQNPRHLVRRRGQEARLRCSPMKGHSHVYWYRQLPEEGLKFMVYLQKENIIDESGMPKERFSAEFPKEGPSILRIQQVVRGDSAAYFCASSPEVSIDEQFFGPGTRLTVL.

V usage is TRBV5-1 and J usage is TRBJ1-2; possible D gene TRBD1, 5 bases. Trimming removed 3 bases from V and 6 bases from J, with 15 bases in between. This CDR3 has 14 residues. CDR1 and CDR2 from the germline V gene are SGHRS and YFSETQ. The CDR3 coding sequence is TGCGCCAGCAGCTGGTCCCAGGGTTCTGATGGCTACACCTTC. Amino acids: CASSWSQGSDGYTF.

The CDR3 is CASSLAGGQQPQHF. As DNA, the CDR3 is TGTGCCAGCAGTTTAGCGGGGGGCCAGCAGCCCCAGCATTTT. This chain joins TRBV28 and TRBJ1-5; tentatively, D is TRBD1 (6 bases). V gave up 2 bases and J gave up 7 bases, with 12 bases separating them. This CDR3 has 14 amino acids. The germline V gene has CDR1 MDHEN and CDR2 SYDVKM.

This chain links TRBV28 with TRBJ2-5, with TRBD1 identical over 11 bases. Germline trimming cut 6 bases from V and 4 bases from J; bases unmatched to any gene: 4. This CDR3 spans 14 amino acids. Per germline, CDR1 MDHEN and CDR2 SYDVKM. The CDR3 protein is CASRKGQGGETQYF. As DNA, the CDR3 is TGTGCCAGCAGAAAGGGACAGGGGGGAGAGACCCAGTACTTC. Together with reference TRBV28 and TRBJ2-5, the CDR3 gives the full variable domain: DVKVTQSSRYLVKRTGEKVFLECVQDMDHENMFWYRQDPGLGLRLIYFSYDVKMKEKGDIPEGYSVSREKKERFSLILESASTNQTSMYLCASRKGQGGETQYFGPGTRLLVL.

The V and J genes are TRBV30 and TRBJ2-7; TRBD1 agrees at 8 bases. V dropped 0 bases and J dropped 2; count of bases not matched to a gene: 15. Germline lookup yields CDR1 GTSNPN and CDR2 SVGIG (reference sequence). The CDR3 extends over 18 amino acids. CDR3 amino acids: CAWSVLYPRAGQAYEQYF. The CDR3 region has the DNA TGTGCCTGGAGTGTACTCTACCCCCGGGCGGGACAGGCCTACGAGCAGTACTTC.

CDR3 in amino acids: CASSTRTGGSGNTIYF. CDR3 nucleotides: TGCGCCAGCAGCACCCGGACAGGGGGCTCTGGAAACACCATATATTTT. J is TRBJ1-3 and V is TRBV5-1, with 10 bases identical to TRBD1. Germline V gives CDR1 SGHRS, CDR2 YFSETQ. Trimming removed 4 bases from V and 0 bases from J; junction bases left unmatched: 4. The CDR3 is 16 amino acids. Combining the CDR3 with reference TRBV5-1 and TRBJ1-3 gives the whole variable domain KAGVTQTPRYLIKTRGQQVTLSCSPISGHRSVSWYQQTPGQGLQFLFEYFSETQRNKGNFPGRFSGRQFSNSRSEMNVSTLELGDSALYLCASSTRTGGSGNTIYFGEGSWLTVV.

As DNA, the CDR3 is TGTGCCAGCAGCATTACCTTGAGCTCCTACAATGAGCAGTTCTTC. This gives the protein CASSITLSSYNEQFF. This sequence joins TRBV3-1 (or the pseudogene TRBV3-2) and TRBJ2-1; D gene unclear. This CDR3 has 15 amino acids. With 5 bases removed from V and 0 bases from J, the gap between germline ends came to 11 bases. CDR1 is LGHDT and CDR2 is YNNKEL in the germline V gene (reference sequence).

The CDR3 sequence: CASSEAQRVGYNEQFF. The CDR3 nucleotides are TGTGCCAGCAGTGAAGCCCAGCGGGTAGGCTACAATGAGCAGTTCTTC. V gene TRBV27 combines with J gene TRBJ2-1, with D perhaps matching TRBD2 (6 bases). The CDR3 has 16 amino acids. Germline lookup yields CDR1 MNHEY and CDR2 SMNVEV (reference sequence). Trimming stripped 5 bases from V and 3 bases from J, with 17 bases between.

The chain carries TRBV7-8 and TRBJ2-2; D remains unclear. Germline assignment: CDR1 SGHVS and CDR2 FQNEAQ. This CDR3 is 12 amino acids long. V lost 5 bases, J lost 8 bases, and 9 bases lay in between. CDR3 region: CASSTVEGELFF. CDR3 DNA sequence: TGTGCCAGCAGCACTGTTGAAGGGGAGCTGTTTTTT.